This is a list of T cell receptor beta chains from one sample in a study of blood T cell repertoires in COVID-19. Repertoires were generated with immunoSEQ multiplex PCR, while TCRdb's copy carries only in-frame clones and drops some. Of roughly 320,000 clones listed, under 90% are singletons. The sample taken for sequencing was PBMCs or T cells enriched from blood (not recorded which). These receptors were obtained from a man younger than 45 who had recovered from COVID-19. CDR3s include the opening cysteine and the closing phenylalanine or tryptophan. Fields, in order: V gene, D gene, CDR3 protein. D genes are given only for firm matches.

v_gene: TRBV3-1/TRBV3-2; d_gene: .; CDR3aa: CASSQRGGGTEAFF
v_gene: TRBV30; d_gene: TRBD2; CDR3aa: CAYLKLAGATGELFF
v_gene: TRBV5-6; d_gene: .; CDR3aa: CASSPYDRSTGELFF
v_gene: TRBV11-2; d_gene: .; CDR3aa: CASSLVPGVNYGYTF
v_gene: TRBV3-1/TRBV3-2; d_gene: .; CDR3aa: CASSQDDRLNTEAFF
v_gene: TRBV5-1; d_gene: .; CDR3aa: CASSSTGQTGNYGYTF
v_gene: TRBV30; d_gene: TRBD1; CDR3aa: CAWSRSDRGGNEQFF
v_gene: TRBV5-6; d_gene: .; CDR3aa: CASSLSSGELFF
v_gene: TRBV19; d_gene: .; CDR3aa: CASSILSVSPLEAFF
v_gene: TRBV7-9; d_gene: TRBD1; CDR3aa: CASSRQGTAGTEAFF
v_gene: TRBV7-2; d_gene: TRBD2; CDR3aa: CASSQTFGTSRETQYF
v_gene: TRBV12-3/TRBV12-4; d_gene: .; CDR3aa: CASSPMSGELFF
v_gene: TRBV6-1; d_gene: .; CDR3aa: CASSEVWRKSTDTQYF
v_gene: TRBV7-6; d_gene: TRBD2; CDR3aa: CASSSFGLAGGEQFF
v_gene: TRBV7-8; d_gene: TRBD2; CDR3aa: CASSLGGAGEGETQYF
v_gene: TRBV5-6; d_gene: .; CDR3aa: CASSLRQNNEKLFF
v_gene: TRBV5-1; d_gene: TRBD2; CDR3aa: CASSRGLAGGDEQFF
v_gene: TRBV15; d_gene: TRBD1; CDR3aa: CATSRLQGADEQYF
v_gene: TRBV27; d_gene: .; CDR3aa: CASRPTELSYGYTF
v_gene: TRBV19; d_gene: TRBD1; CDR3aa: CASRKQGASGYTF
v_gene: TRBV5-1; d_gene: TRBD2; CDR3aa: CASSPGLAGGINTDTQYF
v_gene: TRBV27; d_gene: .; CDR3aa: CASSLSRLAFEQFF
v_gene: TRBV7-6; d_gene: .; CDR3aa: CASSLGRATEAFF
v_gene: TRBV10-2; d_gene: TRBD1; CDR3aa: CASSYRDRGGYTF
v_gene: TRBV7-2; d_gene: .; CDR3aa: CASSLGAGYEQAFF
v_gene: TRBV7-7; d_gene: .; CDR3aa: CASSSTVSANTGELFF
v_gene: TRBV10-3; d_gene: TRBD1; CDR3aa: CAISDPPGQGSTDTQYF
v_gene: TRBV21-1; d_gene: .; CDR3aa: CASSKHCIGLADSTDTQYF
v_gene: TRBV9; d_gene: .; CDR3aa: CASSPGTLYEQYF
v_gene: TRBV19; d_gene: .; CDR3aa: CASSTPRGSGELFF
v_gene: TRBV19; d_gene: TRBD1; CDR3aa: CASSIDRARNTEAFF
v_gene: TRBV6-5; d_gene: TRBD1; CDR3aa: CASKRQGALDGYTF
v_gene: TRBV28; d_gene: TRBD1; CDR3aa: CASILQGPGTDTQYF
v_gene: TRBV3-1/TRBV3-2; d_gene: TRBD2; CDR3aa: CASSRTSGSYEQYF
v_gene: TRBV28; d_gene: .; CDR3aa: CASSPGVGSGTQYF
v_gene: TRBV20-1; d_gene: .; CDR3aa: CSASGSMTKRYSGANVLTF
v_gene: TRBV12-3/TRBV12-4; d_gene: TRBD1; CDR3aa: CASSKTGVGGYTF
v_gene: TRBV7-9; d_gene: TRBD1; CDR3aa: CASSRGGTNEKLFF
v_gene: TRBV19; d_gene: TRBD1; CDR3aa: CASSISTGYNEQYF
v_gene: TRBV29-1; d_gene: TRBD2; CDR3aa: CSVKPTSGRVHTQYF
v_gene: TRBV9; d_gene: TRBD2; CDR3aa: CASSVRVSGGTDTQYF
v_gene: TRBV5-5; d_gene: TRBD1; CDR3aa: CASSFGQDRLLLEQFF
v_gene: TRBV5-6; d_gene: TRBD1; CDR3aa: CASRAPGQGDYGYTF
v_gene: TRBV19; d_gene: .; CDR3aa: CASSERRAFF
v_gene: TRBV24-1; d_gene: .; CDR3aa: CATSDSTPKAGETQYF
v_gene: TRBV19; d_gene: .; CDR3aa: CAVAQFGNTIYF
v_gene: TRBV5-5; d_gene: TRBD1; CDR3aa: CASSSPGQGIQPQHF
v_gene: TRBV30; d_gene: TRBD1; CDR3aa: CAWTSGTGDHEQYF
v_gene: TRBV2; d_gene: .; CDR3aa: CASKWGANEKLFF